A single sample is the source of the 10 T cell receptor beta chains below, sequenced in a study of CD8+ T cells in alopecia areata. Treatment of the sample: oral pan-JAK inhibitor, 5-10 mg twice daily. Extraction of RNA preceded its reverse transcription into cDNA, which served as the sequencing template. Sequenced by immunoSEQ multiplex PCR; TCRdb stores in-frame clones only, minus some. The sample contains under 350,000 clones, 58% of which appear only once. Sequencing was performed on CD4+ T cells sorted from blood, taken at week 24, from a patient treated with tofacitinib. These TCRs come from a human donor with alopecia areata.

V and J are TRBV10-3 and TRBJ2-2; 8 nucleotides line up with TRBD2. J gave up 7 bases and V 4 bases, and 5 bases lay outside the gene matches. The CDR3 totals 14 residues. Germline CDR1 is ENHRY and CDR2 is SYGVKD. The DNA of the CDR3 is TGTGCCATCAGTGGGACTAGCACCGGCGGGGAGCTGTTTTTT. Translated: CAISGTSTGGELFF.

A remark on this clone: The CDR3 carries no conserved terminal phenylalanine or tryptophan, so it likely arises from a read error. The gene calls are TRBV29-1 and TRBJ1-2; the D gene is possibly TRBD1 (6 bases). The CDR3 covers 15 residues. Looked up from germline, CDR1 is SQVTM and CDR2 is ANQGSEA. The V end was cut by 7 bases, the J end by 3 bases, with 21 bases between. The CDR3 region is CSAIPPGGLDYGYTL. The CDR3, as DNA: TGCAGCGCCATACCCCCTGGGGGGCTGGACTATGGCTACACCCTC.

This rearrangement joins TRBV6-5 to TRBJ1-1, with 7 bases fitting TRBD1. The V gene's germline CDR1 is MNHEY and CDR2 SVGAGI. The CDR3 consists of 15 residues. Trimming cost V 2 bases and J 1 base; bases outside gene matches: 4. For the CDR3, the DNA is TGTGCCAGCAGTTACGGTACAGGGGAGAACACTGAAGCTTTCTTT. As protein: CASSYGTGENTEAFF.

This clone was found a few times. The chain is built from TRBV2 and TRBJ2-1, with a weak D call TRBD2 (6 bases). The CDR3 spans 14 residues. Per the germline V gene, CDR1 is SNHLY and CDR2 is FYNNEI. V lost 5 bases, J lost 3 bases, and 11 bases lay in between. This CDR3 is CASSSGLFYNEQFF. CDR3 nucleotides: TGTGCCAGCAGTTCGGGACTCTTCTACAATGAGCAGTTCTTC.

The chain joins TRBV15 to TRBJ1-4; D may be TRBD1 (6 bases). The CDR3 consists of 16 residues. Germline-derived CDR1 and CDR2 are LNHNV and YYDKDF (reference sequence). The ends were cut back, 1 base at V and 0 bases at J, with 9 bases in the middle. In nucleotides, the CDR3 is TGTGCCACCAGCAGAGGTGACAGGACAACTAATGAAAAACTGTTTTTT. It specifies CATSRGDRTTNEKLFF.

The chain carries TRBV18 and TRBJ2-7, with 8 bases identical to TRBD1. This CDR3 has 15 amino acids. Germline V gene data show CDR1 as KGHSH and CDR2 as LQKENI. The ends lost 3 bases at V and 3 bases at J; junction bases unmatched: 7. The CDR3 loop reads CASSPQTGVGYEQYF. The CDR3 DNA is TGTGCCAGCTCACCCCAGACAGGGGTGGGCTACGAGCAGTACTTC. Filled out from reference TRBV18 and TRBJ2-7, the complete variable domain reads NAGVMQNPRHLVRRRGQEARLRCSPMKGHSHVYWYRQLPEEGLKFMVYLQKENIIDESGMPKERFSAEFPKEGPSILRIQQVVRGDSAAYFCASSPQTGVGYEQYFGPGTRLTVT.

This clone was observed a single time. This chain uses TRBV30 with TRBJ1-2, with 7 positions matching TRBD1. The CDR3 is 19 amino acids. V was clipped by 3 bases and J by 4 bases; unmatched bases: 23. Germline V gene lookup returns CDR1 GTSNPN and CDR2 SVGIG (reference sequence). The CDR3 here is CAWSRPNRGHRRLSYGYTF. CDR3 DNA sequence: TGTGCCTGGAGCCGTCCGAACAGGGGTCACAGACGATTGAGCTATGGCTACACCTTC.

The chain uses TRBV30 and TRBJ2-7; D might be TRBD1 (6 bases). The CDR3 runs to 12 residues. Germline lookup yields CDR1 GTSNPN and CDR2 SVGIG (reference sequence). Trimming shortened V by 3 bases and J by 1 base, and 7 bases separated the two germline ends. CDR3 DNA: TGTGCCTGGAGGGACAGTTCCTACGAGCAGTACTTC. It encodes CAWRDSSYEQYF.

This clone appeared a few times. This chain links TRBV4-1 with TRBJ2-2, with 9 bases lining up with TRBD1. Trimming removed 2 bases from V and 6 bases from J; junction bases left unmatched: 4. CDR1 and CDR2 (germline): MGHRA, YSYEKL. CDR3 length equals 15 residues. CDR3 coding DNA: TGCGCCAGCAGCCAACCATGGACAGGGGCCGGGGAGCTGTTTTTT. This codes for CASSQPWTGAGELFF.

Here the CDR3 reads CATSRGTGASNQPQHF. The CDR3 DNA sequence: TGTGCCACCAGCAGAGGGACAGGGGCTAGCAATCAGCCCCAGCATTTT. The genes are TRBV15 and TRBJ1-5; 9 bases fit TRBD1. The CDR3 loop spans 16 amino acids. The trim removed 1 base at V and 0 bases at J, leaving 1 base unmatched. Per germline, CDR1 LNHNV and CDR2 YYDKDF (reference sequence).